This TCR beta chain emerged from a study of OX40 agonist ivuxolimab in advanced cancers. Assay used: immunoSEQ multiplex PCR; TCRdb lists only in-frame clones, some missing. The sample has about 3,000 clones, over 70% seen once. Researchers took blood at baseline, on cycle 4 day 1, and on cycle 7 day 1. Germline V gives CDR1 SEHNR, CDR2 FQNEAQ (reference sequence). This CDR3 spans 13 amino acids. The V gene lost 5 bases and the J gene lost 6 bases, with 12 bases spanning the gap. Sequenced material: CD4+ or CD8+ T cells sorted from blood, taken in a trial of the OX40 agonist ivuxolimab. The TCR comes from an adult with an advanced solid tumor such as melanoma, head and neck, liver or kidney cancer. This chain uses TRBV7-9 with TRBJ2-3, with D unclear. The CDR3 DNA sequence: TGTGCCAGCAGCGCCCATGGGGTGGATACGCAGTATTTT. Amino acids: CASSAHGVDTQYF.